This T cell receptor (beta chain) was observed in a study of Ad26.COV2.S vaccination and SARS-CoV-2 variants. Study in general: Once, or twice with 56 days between doses, Ad26.COV2.S was given intramuscularly. Findings of the study overall: Measures of TCR breadth and depth may have fallen short of total T cell responses.

Trimming at V came to 4 bases and at J to 2 bases, leaving 7 bases not matched to a gene. The CDR3 spans 15 residues. Germline CDR1 LGHNA, CDR2 YNFKEQ. Measured with immunoSEQ multiplex PCR; TCRdb has only the in-frame clones, and not every one. The sample records 300,000 to 400,000 clones, just over 85% being singletons. Treatment in this sample: some 20 received Ad26.COV2.S at low or high dose, single or two shots; a few received placebo; per-sample allocation not given. Sampling was done on day 63 after the first vaccine or placebo injection. What was given as vaccine was an Ad26 vector encoding Wuhan-strain SARS-CoV-2 spike. Only a few counts were recorded for this clone. Its target is not known.

The genes are TRBV4-2 and TRBJ2-7; 8 bases agree with TRBD2. The sample in question was peripheral blood, obtained in a trial of Ad26.COV2.S vaccine versus placebo. This receptor was taken from a person between 18 and 65 years old who received the Ad26.COV2.S COVID-19 vaccine or a placebo. CDR3 protein: CASSPGPGGTYEQYF. CDR3 in DNA: TGTGCCAGCAGCCCTGGTCCGGGGGGGACCTACGAGCAGTACTTC.